Listed below are T cell receptor beta chains from one sample, sequenced in a study of control samples from healthy donors and cancer patients. Measured with immunoSEQ multiplex PCR; TCRdb has only the in-frame clones, and not every one. Of 150,000 to 200,000 clones in the sample, around 90% were seen once. The sample taken for sequencing was blood. These receptors originate from a young man in good health. CDR3s include the opening cysteine and the closing phenylalanine or tryptophan. D genes are given only for firm matches. Expanded clones are given a class, and other clones once, few, many or no size at all.

len,v_gene,j_gene,abundance,d_gene,CDR3aa,CDR3nt
15,TRBV7-2,TRBJ1-4,NA,TRBD1,CASSLVQGAGEKLFF,TGTGCCAGCAGCTTAGTTCAGGGGGCAGGTGAAAAACTGTTTTTT
13,TRBV19,TRBJ1-5,NA,TRBD1,CASSGTANQPQHF,TGTGCCAGTAGTGGGACAGCCAATCAGCCCCAGCATTTT
14,TRBV5-1,TRBJ1-2,NA,NA,CASSLAFEGSGYTF,TGCGCCAGCAGCTTGGCCTTTGAGGGAAGCGGCTACACCTTC
14,TRBV5-4,TRBJ2-7,NA,TRBD2,CASSGSGDHYEQYF,TGTGCCAGCAGCGGAAGCGGGGACCACTACGAGCAGTACTTC
13,TRBV18,TRBJ1-3,NA,NA,CASSPGAGNTIYF,TGTGCCAGCTCACCGGGGGCTGGAAACACCATATATTTT
13,TRBV27,TRBJ1-1,few,NA,CASSYSRATEAFF,TGTGCCAGCAGTTATAGCAGGGCCACTGAAGCTTTCTTT
12,TRBV6-5,TRBJ1-4,once,NA,CASRGSNEKLFF,TGTGCCAGCAGGGGATCTAATGAAAAACTGTTTTTT
12,TRBV4-1,TRBJ2-6,NA,NA,CASSQDRNVLTF,TGCGCCAGCAGCCAAGATAGGAACGTCCTGACTTTC
12,TRBV27,TRBJ2-7,NA,NA,CASSRTGNEQYF,TGTGCCAGCAGTCGTACAGGGAACGAGCAGTACTTC
13,TRBV7-7,TRBJ2-5,NA,NA,CASSFDTAETQYF,TGTGCCAGCAGCTTCGATACAGCAGAGACCCAGTACTTC
11,TRBV28,TRBJ2-7,once,NA,CASRQIYEQYF,TGTGCCAGCAGGCAAATTTACGAGCAGTACTTC
17,TRBV12-5,TRBJ2-7,few,TRBD1,CASGLPGPGQGAREQYF,TGTGCTAGTGGTTTGCCCGGTCCGGGACAGGGGGCAAGGGAGCAGTACTTC
18,TRBV19,TRBJ1-5,NA,TRBD1,CASTALLTGGGQNQPQHF,TGTGCCAGTACCGCCCTCCTGACAGGGGGGGGGCAGAATCAGCCCCAGCATTTT
15,TRBV27,TRBJ1-5,NA,TRBD1,CASSPGTGGGQPQHF,TGTGCCAGCAGTCCCGGGACAGGGGGAGGTCAGCCCCAGCATTTT
16,TRBV18,TRBJ2-3,NA,TRBD2,CASSPGLGISTDTQYF,TGTGCCAGCTCACCAGGACTAGGGATCTCTACAGATACGCAGTATTTT
17,TRBV7-6,TRBJ2-1,NA,TRBD2,CASSSRLRGSSYNEQFF,TGTGCCAGCAGCTCCCGTTTGCGGGGGAGCTCCTACAATGAGCAGTTCTTC
16,TRBV10-3,TRBJ2-3,NA,NA,CAISEYLGLGTDTQYF,TGTGCCATCAGTGAATATTTAGGGTTGGGCACAGATACGCAGTATTTT
13,TRBV7-2,TRBJ1-1,NA,NA,CASSIGMNTEAFF,TGTGCCAGCAGCATAGGAATGAACACTGAAGCTTTCTTT
13,TRBV7-8,TRBJ2-7,NA,NA,CASSLGGEYEQYF,TGTGCCAGCAGCTTGGGCGGGGAGTACGAGCAGTACTTC
13,TRBV7-9,TRBJ2-1,NA,NA,CASNFGGSTQKFF,TGTGCCAGCAACTTTGGGGGGTCAACACAGAAGTTCTTC
17,TRBV3-1/TRBV3-2,TRBJ2-2,NA,TRBD2,CASSQEGTSGNTGELFF,TGTGCCAGCAGCCAAGAAGGGACTAGCGGCAACACCGGGGAGCTGTTTTTT
17,TRBV6-1,TRBJ1-5,NA,TRBD1,CASSGGQGTTSNQPQHF,TGTGCCAGCAGTGGCGGACAGGGGACGACTAGCAATCAGCCCCAGCATTTT
13,TRBV3-1/TRBV3-2,TRBJ1-4,NA,TRBD1,CAIKGAMGEKLFF,TGTGCTATCAAGGGGGCCATGGGGGAAAAACTGTTTTTT
13,TRBV18,TRBJ2-7,NA,NA,CASSPEEGYEQYF,TGTGCCAGCTCACCAGAGGAAGGCTACGAGCAGTACTTC
14,TRBV28,TRBJ1-5,NA,TRBD1,CASSSPGQIQPQHF,TGTGCCAGCAGTTCCCCGGGACAGATCCAGCCCCAGCATTTT
11,TRBV29-1,TRBJ2-7,NA,NA,CSGRVAYEQYF,TGCAGCGGGAGGGTTGCCTACGAGCAGTACTTC
16,TRBV10-1,TRBJ2-7,NA,NA,CASTDRDNISIYEQYF,TGCGCCAGCACGGACCGGGACAACATATCAATCTACGAGCAGTACTTC